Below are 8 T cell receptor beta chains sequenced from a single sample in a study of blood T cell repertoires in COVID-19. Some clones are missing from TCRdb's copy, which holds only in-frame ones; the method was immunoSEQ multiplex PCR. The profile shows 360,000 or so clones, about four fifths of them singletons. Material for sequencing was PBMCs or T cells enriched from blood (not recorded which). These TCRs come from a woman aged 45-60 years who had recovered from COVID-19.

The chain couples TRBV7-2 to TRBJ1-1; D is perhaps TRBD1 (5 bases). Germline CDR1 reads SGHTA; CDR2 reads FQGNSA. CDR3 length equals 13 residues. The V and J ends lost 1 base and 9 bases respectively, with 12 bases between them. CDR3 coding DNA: TGTGCCAGCAGCTTAGTCGATAGGGGAAAAGCTTTCTTT. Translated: CASSLVDRGKAFF.

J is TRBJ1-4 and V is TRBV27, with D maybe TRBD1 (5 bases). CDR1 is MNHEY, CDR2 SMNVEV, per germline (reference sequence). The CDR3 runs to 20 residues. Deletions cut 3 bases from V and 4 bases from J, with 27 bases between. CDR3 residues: CASSLVQSGAQGRLNEKLFF. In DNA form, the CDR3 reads TGTGCCAGCAGTTTGGTTCAAAGCGGGGCCCAGGGACGGCTTAATGAAAAACTGTTTTTT.

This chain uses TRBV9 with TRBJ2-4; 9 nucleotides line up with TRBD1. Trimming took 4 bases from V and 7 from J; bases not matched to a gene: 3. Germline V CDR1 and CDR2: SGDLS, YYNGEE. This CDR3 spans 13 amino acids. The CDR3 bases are TGTGCCAGCAGCCTGGGACAGGGTAACATTCAGTACTTC. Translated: CASSLGQGNIQYF.

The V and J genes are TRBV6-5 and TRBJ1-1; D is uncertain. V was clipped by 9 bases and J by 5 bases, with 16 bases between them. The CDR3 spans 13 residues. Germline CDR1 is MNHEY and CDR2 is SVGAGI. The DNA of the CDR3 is TGTGCCAGTTTCATTACAACGGGTACTGAAGCTTTCTTT. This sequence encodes CASFITTGTEAFF.

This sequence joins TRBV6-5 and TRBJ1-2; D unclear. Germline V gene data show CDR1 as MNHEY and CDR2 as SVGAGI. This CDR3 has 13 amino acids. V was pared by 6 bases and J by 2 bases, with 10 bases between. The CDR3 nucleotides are TGTGCCAGCAGCAAACTTACCAACTATGGCTACACCTTC. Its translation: CASSKLTNYGYTF.

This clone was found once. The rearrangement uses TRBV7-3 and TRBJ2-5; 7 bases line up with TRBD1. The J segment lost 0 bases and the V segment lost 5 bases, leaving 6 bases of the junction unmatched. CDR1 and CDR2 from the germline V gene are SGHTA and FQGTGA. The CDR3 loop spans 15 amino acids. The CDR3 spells CASSPTGDDQETQYF. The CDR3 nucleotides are TGTGCCAGCAGCCCTACAGGGGACGACCAAGAGACCCAGTACTTC.

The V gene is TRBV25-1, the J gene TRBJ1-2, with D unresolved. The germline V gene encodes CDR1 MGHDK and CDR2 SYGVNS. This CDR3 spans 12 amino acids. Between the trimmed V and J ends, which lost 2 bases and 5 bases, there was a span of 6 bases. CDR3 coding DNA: TGTGCCAGCAGTGAACCGGGATATGGCTACACCTTC. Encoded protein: CASSEPGYGYTF.

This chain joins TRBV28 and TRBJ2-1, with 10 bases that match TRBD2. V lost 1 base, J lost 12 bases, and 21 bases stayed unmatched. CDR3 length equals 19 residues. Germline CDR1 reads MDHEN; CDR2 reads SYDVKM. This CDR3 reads CASSLYFVGAGGEQWGQFF. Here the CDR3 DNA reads TGTGCCAGCAGTTTATATTTCGTCGGAGCGGGAGGGGAGCAATGGGGGCAGTTCTTC.